These 17 T cell receptor beta chains were all obtained from the same sample, sequenced in a study of blood T cell repertoires in COVID-19. Assay used: immunoSEQ multiplex PCR; TCRdb lists only in-frame clones, some missing. Here the sample spans over 120,000 clones, 80% to 90% being singletons. The sample taken for sequencing was peripheral blood. The receptors stem from a man aged 55 to 70 with active or convalescent COVID-19.

This clone was seen repeatedly, ten times or more. V usage is TRBV27 and J usage is TRBJ1-2; 11 bases fit TRBD1. This CDR3 has 15 residues. Germline V CDR1 and CDR2: MNHEY, SMNVEV (reference sequence). After removal of 2 bases from V and 4 bases from J, the junction contained 3 bases not matched to a gene. Here the CDR3 DNA reads TGTGCCAGCAGTTTAGGACAGGGGGCTTCCTATGGCTACACCTTC. As protein: CASSLGQGASYGYTF.

This clone was picked up one time. The gene calls are TRBV10-2 and TRBJ1-1; D call uncertain. Germline lookup yields CDR1 WSHSY and CDR2 SAAADI. This CDR3 spans 12 amino acids. V lost 8 bases to trimming and J lost 1 base, with 8 bases between them. CDR3 protein: CASGRENTEAFF. The CDR3 DNA follows: TGCGCCAGCGGTAGAGAGAACACTGAAGCTTTCTTT.

The V call is TRBV30, the J call TRBJ1-6; D remains ambiguous. This CDR3 spans 13 amino acids. Trimming took 3 bases from V and 8 from J, leaving 11 bases between them. Germline V CDR1 and CDR2: GTSNPN, SVGIG (reference sequence). CDR3 loop: CAWSPPRDSPLHF. In DNA form, the CDR3 reads TGTGCCTGGAGCCCCCCCCGGGATTCACCCCTCCACTTT.

The rearrangement uses TRBV5-4 and TRBJ1-2, with D possibly TRBD1 on 5 matching bases. The CDR3 consists of 12 residues. In germline, CDR1 is SGHNT, CDR2 YYREEE (reference sequence). V lost 3 bases to trimming and J lost 8 bases, with 11 bases between them. The CDR3 DNA follows: TGTGCCAGCAGCTCAGGGACTTTCGGCTACACCTTC. Translated, it gives CASSSGTFGYTF. Combining the CDR3 with reference TRBV5-4 and TRBJ1-2 gives the whole variable domain ETGVTQSPTHLIKTRGQQVTLRCSSQSGHNTVSWYQQALGQGPQFIFQYYREEENGRGNFPPRFSGLQFPNYSSELNVNALELDDSALYLCASSSGTFGYTFGSGTRLTVV.

The chain is built from TRBV29-1 and TRBJ1-2, with D perhaps TRBD1 (6 bases). This CDR3 has 14 amino acids. The germline V gene encodes CDR1 SQVTM and CDR2 ANQGSEA. V lost 2 bases, J lost 4 bases, and 14 bases lay in between. CDR3 residues: CSVENSDSSYGYTF. The CDR3 DNA follows: TGCAGCGTTGAAAACTCGGACAGCTCCTATGGCTACACCTTC. Based on the CDR3 plus reference TRBV29-1 and TRBJ1-2, the full variable domain is SAVISQKPSRDICQRGTSLTIQCQVDSQVTMMFWYRQQPGQSLTLIATANQGSEATYESGFVIDKFPISRPNLTFSTLTVSNMSPEDSSIYLCSVENSDSSYGYTFGSGTRLTVV.

The chain joins TRBV11-3 to TRBJ1-1; D gene ambiguous. This CDR3 has 13 amino acids. V was shortened by 5 bases and J by 6 bases, with 13 bases between the two germline ends. CDR1 is SGHNT, CDR2 YENEEA, per germline. CDR3 amino acids: CASSAEGIAEAFF. The DNA of the CDR3 is TGTGCCAGCAGCGCCGAGGGAATCGCTGAAGCTTTCTTT.

A single count supports this clone. The chain uses TRBV18 and TRBJ1-2; D possibly corresponds to TRBD1 (6 bases). The CDR3 runs 16 residues. The V end lost 0 bases, the J end lost 3 bases, and 14 bases lay between the germline ends. CDR1 and CDR2 (germline): KGHSH, LQKENI. This chain's CDR3 is CASSPPSSSGDYGYTF. The CDR3 coding sequence is TGTGCCAGCTCACCACCGTCGTCTTCAGGGGACTATGGCTACACCTTC.

The CDR3 DNA is TGTGCCAGCAGCTCCTTGGACATCTCTGGAAACACCATATATTTT. This codes for CASSSLDISGNTIYF. V usage is TRBV5-6 and J usage is TRBJ1-3, with D tentatively TRBD1 (5 bases). Trimming stripped 3 bases from V and 0 bases from J, with 10 bases between. The CDR3 is made up of 15 amino acids. Germline V gene data show CDR1 as SGHDT and CDR2 as YYEEEE.

This clone was observed a few times. The gene calls are TRBV5-1 and TRBJ1-2, with D maybe TRBD1 (5 bases). This CDR3 region has 15 residues. The germline V and J ends were trimmed by 3 bases and 4 bases, with 16 bases remaining between them. Germline loops: CDR1 SGHRS, CDR2 YFSETQ. The CDR3 sequence is CASSSTGPGPYGYTF. The CDR3, as DNA: TGCGCCAGCAGCTCTACGGGCCCAGGGCCCTATGGCTACACCTTC.

V gene TRBV5-1 combines with J gene TRBJ1-4; D gene uncertain. V dropped 7 bases and J dropped 7 bases, with 17 bases sitting between them. CDR3 length: 14 residues. Germline V gene data show CDR1 as SGHRS and CDR2 as YFSETQ. Here the CDR3 reads CASGFGPAGEKLFF. The CDR3, as DNA: TGCGCCAGCGGTTTTGGGCCTGCCGGTGAAAAACTGTTTTTT. Supplemented by reference TRBV5-1 and TRBJ1-4, the full variable domain reads KAGVTQTPRYLIKTRGQQVTLSCSPISGHRSVSWYQQTPGQGLQFLFEYFSETQRNKGNFPGRFSGRQFSNSRSEMNVSTLELGDSALYLCASGFGPAGEKLFFGSGTQLSVL.

This chain uses TRBV7-8 with TRBJ2-1; D remains unclear. Germline-derived CDR1 and CDR2 are SGHVS and FQNEAQ. This CDR3 spans 14 amino acids. Trimming removed 3 bases at V and 2 bases at J, with 8 bases between. CDR3 nucleotide sequence: TGTGCCAGCAGCTTTGGCAGAACCTACAATGAGCAGTTCTTC. Translating it yields CASSFGRTYNEQFF.

This chain links TRBV6-5 with TRBJ1-2; 7 bases align to TRBD1. The CDR3 length is 15 residues. The junction had 12 bases not matched to a gene; V was cut back by 7 bases and J by 4 bases. Per the germline V gene, CDR1 is MNHEY and CDR2 is SVGAGI. DNA for the CDR3: TGTGCCAGCAAGCAACCGGGACAGTCCTCCTATGGCTACACCTTC. Residues: CASKQPGQSSYGYTF.

A few counts support this clone. The chain joins TRBV20-1 to TRBJ1-5; 7 bases are shared with TRBD1. Germline V gives CDR1 DFQATT, CDR2 SNEGSKA (reference sequence). This CDR3 comprises 13 residues. The trim removed 6 bases at V and 4 bases at J, leaving 6 bases unmatched. The CDR3 bases are TGCAGTGCAAGTGACAGGGAAAATCAGCCCCAGCATTTT. Its protein product is CSASDRENQPQHF.

The V gene is TRBV7-9, the J gene TRBJ2-3; 8 nucleotides line up with TRBD2. Germline trimming cut 5 bases from V and 0 bases from J; bases unmatched to any gene: 4. CDR3 length: 15 residues. From germline, CDR1 is SEHNR and CDR2 FQNEAQ (reference sequence). The DNA of the CDR3 is TGTGCCAGCAGCCTAGGACTAGCAAGCACAGATACGCAGTATTTT. Translating it yields CASSLGLASTDTQYF.

CDR3 in amino acids: CASSIFTGNSNQPQHF. The CDR3 DNA reads TGTGCCAGTAGTATATTCACAGGGAATAGCAATCAGCCCCAGCATTTT. This chain links TRBV19 with TRBJ1-5, with D perhaps TRBD1 (6 bases). V gave up 2 bases and J gave up 0 bases, with 11 bases separating them. Germline CDR1 is LNHDA and CDR2 is SQIVND (reference sequence). The CDR3 runs to 16 residues.

The chain carries TRBV19 and TRBJ2-2; weak D call: TRBD2 (7 bases). V was pared by 8 bases and J by 4 bases, with 29 bases between. The CDR3 is 19 amino acids. Germline assignment: CDR1 LNHDA and CDR2 SQIVND (reference sequence). CDR3 amino acids: CASGGRGAKALKGTGELFF. Written as DNA, the CDR3 is TGTGCCAGTGGGGGACGGGGGGCGAAGGCCCTGAAAGGCACCGGGGAGCTGTTTTTT.

V usage is TRBV3-1 (or the pseudogene TRBV3-2) and J usage is TRBJ2-1; 11 bases map to TRBD1. Germline CDR1 and CDR2: LGHDT and YNNKEL (reference sequence). The CDR3 has 16 amino acids. J lost 4 bases, V lost 0 bases, and 2 bases had no gene match. In nucleotides, the CDR3 is TGTGCCAGCAGCCAAGATGGGACAGGGGGTTACAATGAGCAGTTCTTC. As protein: CASSQDGTGGYNEQFF.